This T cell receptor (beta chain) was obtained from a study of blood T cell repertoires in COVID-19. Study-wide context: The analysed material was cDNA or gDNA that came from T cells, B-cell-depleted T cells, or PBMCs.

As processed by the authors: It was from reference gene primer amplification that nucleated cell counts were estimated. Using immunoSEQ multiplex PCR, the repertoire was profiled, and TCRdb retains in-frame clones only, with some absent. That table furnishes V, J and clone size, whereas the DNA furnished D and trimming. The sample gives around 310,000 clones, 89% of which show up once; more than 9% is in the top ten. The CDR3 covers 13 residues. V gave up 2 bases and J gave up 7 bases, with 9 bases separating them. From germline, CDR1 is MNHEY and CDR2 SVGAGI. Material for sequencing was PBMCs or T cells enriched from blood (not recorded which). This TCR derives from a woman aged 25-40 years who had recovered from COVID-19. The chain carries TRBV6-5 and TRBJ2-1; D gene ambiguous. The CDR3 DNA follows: TGTGCCAGCAGTTACCCCCCCGCGAATGAGCAGTTCTTC. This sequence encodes CASSYPPANEQFF.